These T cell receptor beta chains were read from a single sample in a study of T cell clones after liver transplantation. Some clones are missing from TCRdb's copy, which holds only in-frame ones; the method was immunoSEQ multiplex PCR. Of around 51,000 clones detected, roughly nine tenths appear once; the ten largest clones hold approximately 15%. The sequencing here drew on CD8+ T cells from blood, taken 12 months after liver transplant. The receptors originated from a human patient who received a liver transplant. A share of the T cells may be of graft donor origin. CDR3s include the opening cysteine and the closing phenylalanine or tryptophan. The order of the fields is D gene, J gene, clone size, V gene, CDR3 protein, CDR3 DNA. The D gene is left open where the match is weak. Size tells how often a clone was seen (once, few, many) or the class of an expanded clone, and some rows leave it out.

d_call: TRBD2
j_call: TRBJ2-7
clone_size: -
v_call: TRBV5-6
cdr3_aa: CASSLETGGPGEQYF
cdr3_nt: TGTGCCAGCAGCTTGGAGACGGGAGGGCCGGGTGAGCAGTACTTC

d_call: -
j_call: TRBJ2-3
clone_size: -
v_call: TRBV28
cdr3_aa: CASSFLDTDTQYF
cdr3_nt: TGTGCCAGCAGTTTCCTAGACACAGATACGCAGTATTTT

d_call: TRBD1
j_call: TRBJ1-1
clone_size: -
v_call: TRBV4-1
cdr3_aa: CASKTGGAGTEAFF
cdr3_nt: TGCGCCAGCAAGACAGGGGGCGCGGGGACTGAAGCTTTCTTT

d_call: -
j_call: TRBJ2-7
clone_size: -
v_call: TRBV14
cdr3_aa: CASSPPRGTGETTEQYF
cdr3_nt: TGTGCCAGCAGCCCCCCCCGAGGGACGGGAGAAACGACCGAGCAGTACTTC

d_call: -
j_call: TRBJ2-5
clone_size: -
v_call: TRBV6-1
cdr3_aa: CASSTGTLTQETQYF
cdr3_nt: TGTGCCAGCAGCACTGGGACTCTAACCCAAGAGACCCAGTACTTC

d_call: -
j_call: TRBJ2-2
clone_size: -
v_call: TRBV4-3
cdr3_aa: CASSQDGLPYTGELFF
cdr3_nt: TGCGCCAGCAGCCAAGATGGACTCCCATACACCGGGGAGCTGTTTTTT

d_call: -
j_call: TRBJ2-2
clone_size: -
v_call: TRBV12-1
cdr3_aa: CASSFPSCGFTGELFF
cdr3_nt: TGTGCCAGCAGCTTTCCGTCTTGCGGGTTCACCGGGGAGCTGTTTTTT

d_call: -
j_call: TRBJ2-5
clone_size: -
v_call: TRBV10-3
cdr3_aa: CAISESGMVLGQETQYF
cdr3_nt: TGTGCCATCAGTGAGTCGGGAATGGTGCTAGGACAAGAGACCCAGTACTTC

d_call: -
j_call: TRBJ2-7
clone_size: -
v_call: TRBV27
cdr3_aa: CASRGGSSYEQYF
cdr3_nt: TGTGCCAGCAGAGGGGGGAGCTCCTACGAGCAGTACTTC

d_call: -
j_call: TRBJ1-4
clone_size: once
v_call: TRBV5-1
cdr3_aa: CASSFPEEENEKLFF
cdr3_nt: TGCGCCAGCAGCTTTCCAGAGGAGGAGAATGAAAAACTGTTTTTT